This TCR beta chain was captured in a study of graft-versus-host responses after intestinal transplantation. Notes on the study in general: Allograft clonal ratios (graft-versus-host to host-versus-graft) were high in patients who had graft-donor T cell macrochimerism. GvH clonotypes were identified within recipient marrow, with a subset emerging first in ileum or blood.

Some clones are missing from TCRdb's copy, which holds only in-frame ones; the method was immunoSEQ multiplex PCR. The sample has around 21,000 clones; 33% are singletons. Plating of some 200,000 CFSE-labeled responder cells was done together with some 200,000 irradiated, violet-dye-labeled stimulator cells. Post-reaction sorting isolated proliferating CFSE-low CD3+CD4+ and CD3+CD8+ responders. V was trimmed by 6 bases and J by 3 bases, leaving 15 bases between them. Germline loops: CDR1 MNHGY, CDR2 SVAAGI. CDR3 size: 15 residues. This clone was detected only a few times. The clonotype was recovered from a human patient who received an intestinal transplant. The J gene is TRBJ1-5, the V gene TRBV6-9; possibly TRBD1 for D (5 bases). The material was alloreactive CD8+ T cells from a mixed lymphocyte reaction culture, obtained before intestinal transplant. Noted subset: CFSE-low proliferating T cells sorted from approximately 6-day pre-transplant mixed lymphocyte reaction (GvH or HvG direction). The CDR3 protein is CASSVNQGVNQPQHF. The CDR3 nucleotides are TGTGCCAGCAGCGTCAATCAGGGCGTCAATCAGCCCCAGCATTTT.